A single sample gave rise to the 7 T cell receptor beta chains below, sequenced in a study of beta chain features in type 1 diabetes. For these receptors, no antigen is known. Expressed TCRB transcripts were sequenced because the isolated RNA had all been reverse transcribed beforehand. Produced via immunoSEQ multiplex PCR; TCRdb's table is partial and in-frame only. The repertoire holds approximately 170,000 clones, with around 63% as singletons. Study findings and constraints: Shortening that was moderate but significant affected the TCRB CDR3s of Type 1 diabetes patients in all four CD4+ subsets.

The specimen sequenced was naive CD4+ T cells from blood. The source of these receptors is a man under 40 with type 1 diabetes.

The J gene is TRBJ2-1, the V gene TRBV7-2; 12 nucleotides line up with TRBD2. The CDR3 is 16 residues long. Unmatched junction bases numbered 7, after V lost 5 bases and J lost 5 bases. Germline V lookup: CDR1 SGHTA, CDR2 FQGNSA. The CDR3, as DNA: TGTGCCAGCAGCCTATTGGGGACTAGCGGGCACAATGAGCAGTTCTTC. This sequence encodes CASSLLGTSGHNEQFF.

Of note for this clone: The same CDR3 can be traced to other DNA sequences in this sample. This chain uses TRBV29-1 with TRBJ2-7; a weak D match, TRBD2 (6 bases). Germline loops: CDR1 SQVTM, CDR2 ANQGSEA. Trimming took off 4 bases at V and 4 bases at J, with 11 bases between the two ends. The CDR3 is made up of 12 amino acids. DNA of the CDR3: TGCAGCGTTGGCGGGGAGAGTTACGAGCAGTACTTC. Encoded protein: CSVGGESYEQYF.

V usage is TRBV13 and J usage is TRBJ2-6; D remains ambiguous. The V and J ends lost 3 bases and 3 bases respectively, with 3 bases between them. Germline-derived CDR1 and CDR2 are PRHDT and FYEKMQ (reference sequence). The CDR3 runs 13 residues. Here the CDR3 reads CASSFYGANVLTF. The CDR3 DNA reads TGTGCCAGCAGCTTCTATGGGGCCAACGTCCTGACTTTC.

This rearrangement joins TRBV7-2 to TRBJ1-4; D ambiguous. CDR3 length equals 14 residues. From germline, CDR1 is SGHTA and CDR2 FQGNSA. V was shortened by 1 base and J by 3 bases, with 6 bases between the two germline ends. CDR3 residues: CASSLGQANEKLFF. The CDR3 bases are TGTGCCAGCAGCTTAGGACAAGCTAATGAAAAACTGTTTTTT.

This clone was recorded only once. The J gene is TRBJ2-1, the V gene TRBV30; 10 positions agree with TRBD2. Germline V lookup: CDR1 GTSNPN, CDR2 SVGIG (reference sequence). The V segment lost 3 bases and the J segment 6 bases; nucleotides outside the gene matches: 5. The CDR3 extends over 14 amino acids. The CDR3 nucleotides are TGTGCCTGGAGCACTAGCGGGGTTGTCAATGAGCAGTTCTTC. Residues: CAWSTSGVVNEQFF.

Only a few counts were recorded for this clone. The chain employs TRBV11-2 and TRBJ2-3; no firm D call. Germline CDR1 is SGHAT and CDR2 is FQNNGV. This CDR3 contains 14 residues. The V gene lost 2 bases and the J gene lost 0 bases, with 6 bases spanning the gap. CDR3 nucleotide sequence: TGTGCCAGCAGCTTACTGGTTAGCACAGATACGCAGTATTTT. Amino acids: CASSLLVSTDTQYF.

V gene TRBV23-1 combines with J gene TRBJ1-1, with D perhaps TRBD1 (5 bases). TRBV23-1 is labeled an ORF, and its function is uncertain. The CDR3 sequence is 16 residues long. V was pared by 3 bases and J by 5 bases, with 19 bases between. In DNA, the CDR3 is TGCGCCAGCAGTCATTGGCTGGGCAGGGTGAGTACTGAAGCTTTCTTT. Translated, it gives CASSHWLGRVSTEAFF.